This T cell receptor beta chain was obtained from a study of blood T cells in healthy people across ages. Study conclusions and caveats: CMV infection status of these donors was not known.

A word on this clonotype: Its specificity is unknown.

Trimming removed 5 bases from V and 3 bases from J; junction bases left unmatched: 5. The CDR3 has 15 amino acids. Germline V gives CDR1 DFQATT, CDR2 SNEGSKA (reference sequence). Next came a second PCR, run for about 6 to 12 cycles, which used a sample-barcoded 5' primer along with a J-beta primer mix. TCRdb reanalysed the 5' RACE reads using MiXCR and keeps one entry per CDR3 protein. Of about 720,000 distinct CDR3 sequences detected, over 20% appear once; the ten largest clones hold under 25%. This chain joins TRBV20-1 and TRBJ2-1; 12 bases fit TRBD2. The receptor comes from a man aged 65 to 79 in good health. Sequencing was performed on blood. CDR3 coding DNA: TGCAGTGCTCGGACTAGCGGGGCGAACTACAATGAGCAGTTCTTC. Protein sequence: CSARTSGANYNEQFF.